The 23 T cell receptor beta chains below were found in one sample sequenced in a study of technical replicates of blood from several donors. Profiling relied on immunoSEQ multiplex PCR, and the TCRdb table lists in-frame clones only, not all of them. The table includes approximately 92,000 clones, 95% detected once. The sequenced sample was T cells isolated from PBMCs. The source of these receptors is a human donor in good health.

In DNA, the CDR3 is TGTGCCAGCAGCGTTGGTCCCAGTACCCCAGCTTTCTTT. This codes for CASSVGPSTPAFF. The chain carries TRBV9 and TRBJ1-1; no firm D call. Trimming cost V 2 bases and J 10 bases, with 15 bases left between them. CDR1 is SGDLS, CDR2 YYNGEE, per germline. The CDR3 has 13 amino acids.

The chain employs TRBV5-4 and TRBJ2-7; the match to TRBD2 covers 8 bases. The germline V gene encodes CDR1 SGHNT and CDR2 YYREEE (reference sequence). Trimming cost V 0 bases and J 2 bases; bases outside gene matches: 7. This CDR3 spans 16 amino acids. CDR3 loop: CASSLGAAGGTYEQYF. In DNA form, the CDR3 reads TGTGCCAGCAGCTTGGGGGCGGCGGGGGGAACCTACGAGCAGTACTTC.

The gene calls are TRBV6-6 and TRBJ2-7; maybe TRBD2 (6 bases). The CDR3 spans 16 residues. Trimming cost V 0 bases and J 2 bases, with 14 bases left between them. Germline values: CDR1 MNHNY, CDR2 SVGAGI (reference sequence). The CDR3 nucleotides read TGTGCCAGCAGTTACTCTGAGGGACTCGTCGCCTACGAGCAGTACTTC. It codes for CASSYSEGLVAYEQYF.

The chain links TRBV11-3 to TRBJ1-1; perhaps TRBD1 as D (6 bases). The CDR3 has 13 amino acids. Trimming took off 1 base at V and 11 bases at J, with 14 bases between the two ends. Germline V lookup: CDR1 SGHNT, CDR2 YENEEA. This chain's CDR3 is CASSLGGTGMAFF. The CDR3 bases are TGTGCCAGCAGCTTAGGGGGAACAGGGATGGCTTTCTTT.

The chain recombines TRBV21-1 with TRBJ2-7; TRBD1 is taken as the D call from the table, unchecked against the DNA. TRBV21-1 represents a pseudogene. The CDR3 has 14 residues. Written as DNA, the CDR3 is TGTGCCAGCAGGGGCCCGCCAGGGCCAAACGAGCAGTACTTC. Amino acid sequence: CASRGPPGPNEQYF.

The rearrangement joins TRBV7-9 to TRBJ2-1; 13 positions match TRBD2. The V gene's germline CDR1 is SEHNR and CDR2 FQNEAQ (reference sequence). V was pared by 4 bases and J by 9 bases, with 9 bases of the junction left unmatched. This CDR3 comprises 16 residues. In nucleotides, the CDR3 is TGTGCCAGCAGCTCTCGACTAGCGGGGGGAGGTCTTGAGCAGTTCTTC. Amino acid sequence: CASSSRLAGGGLEQFF.

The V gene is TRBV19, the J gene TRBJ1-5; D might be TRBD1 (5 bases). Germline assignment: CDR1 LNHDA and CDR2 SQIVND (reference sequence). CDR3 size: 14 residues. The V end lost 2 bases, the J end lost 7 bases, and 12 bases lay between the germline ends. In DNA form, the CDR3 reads TGTGCCAGTAGTATATGGGGGGAAGAACAGCCCCAGCATTTT. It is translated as CASSIWGEEQPQHF.

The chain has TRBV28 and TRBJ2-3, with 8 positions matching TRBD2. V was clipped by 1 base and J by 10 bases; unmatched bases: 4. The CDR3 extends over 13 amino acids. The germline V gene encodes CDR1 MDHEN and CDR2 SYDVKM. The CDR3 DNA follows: TGTGCCAGCAGTTTATCCCCGGGAGGGTCGCAGTATTTT. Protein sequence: CASSLSPGGSQYF.

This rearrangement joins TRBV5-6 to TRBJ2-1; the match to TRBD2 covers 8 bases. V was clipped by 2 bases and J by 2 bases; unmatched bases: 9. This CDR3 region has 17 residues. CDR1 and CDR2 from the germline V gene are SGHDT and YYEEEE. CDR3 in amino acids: CASSFSTRGGAYNEQFF. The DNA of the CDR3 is TGTGCCAGCAGCTTCTCTACCCGGGGGGGCGCCTACAATGAGCAGTTCTTC. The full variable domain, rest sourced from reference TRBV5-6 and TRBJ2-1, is DAGVTQSPTHLIKTRGQQVTLRCSPKSGHDTVSWYQQALGQGPQFIFQYYEEEERQRGNFPDRFSGHQFPNYSSELNVNALLLGDSALYLCASSFSTRGGAYNEQFFGPGTRLTVL.

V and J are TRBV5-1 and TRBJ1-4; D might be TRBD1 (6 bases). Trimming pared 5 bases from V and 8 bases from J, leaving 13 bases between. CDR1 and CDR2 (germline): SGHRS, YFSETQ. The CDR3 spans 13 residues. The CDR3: CASRTGFKEKLFF. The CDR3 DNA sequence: TGCGCCAGCAGGACAGGTTTTAAAGAAAAACTGTTTTTT.

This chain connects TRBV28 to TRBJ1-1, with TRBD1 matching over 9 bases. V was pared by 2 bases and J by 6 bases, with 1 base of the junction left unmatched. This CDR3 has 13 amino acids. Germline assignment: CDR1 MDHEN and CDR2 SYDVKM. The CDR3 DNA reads TGTGCCAGCAGTTTAGGGACAGGGCCTGAAGCTTTCTTT. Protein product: CASSLGTGPEAFF. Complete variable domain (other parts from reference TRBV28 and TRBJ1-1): DVKVTQSSRYLVKRTGEKVFLECVQDMDHENMFWYRQDPGLGLRLIYFSYDVKMKEKGDIPEGYSVSREKKERFSLILESASTNQTSMYLCASSLGTGPEAFFGQGTRLTVV.

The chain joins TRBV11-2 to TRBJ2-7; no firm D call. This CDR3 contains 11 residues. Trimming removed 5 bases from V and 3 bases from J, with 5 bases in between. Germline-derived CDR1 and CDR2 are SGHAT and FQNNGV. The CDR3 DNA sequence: TGTGCCAGCAGCCTCGTCTACGAGCAGTACTTC. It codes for CASSLVYEQYF.

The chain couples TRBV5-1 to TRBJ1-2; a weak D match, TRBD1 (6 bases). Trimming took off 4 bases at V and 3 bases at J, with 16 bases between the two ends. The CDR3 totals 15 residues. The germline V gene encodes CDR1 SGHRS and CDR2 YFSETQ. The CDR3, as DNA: TGCGCCAGCAGCCCGGTCGGCAGACAGGACTATGGCTACACCTTC. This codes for CASSPVGRQDYGYTF.

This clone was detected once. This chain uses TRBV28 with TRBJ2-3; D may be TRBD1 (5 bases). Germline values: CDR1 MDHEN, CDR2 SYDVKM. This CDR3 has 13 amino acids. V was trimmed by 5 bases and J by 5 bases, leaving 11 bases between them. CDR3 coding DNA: TGTGCCAGCAGTCCCAGGGTCGGAGATACGCAGTATTTT. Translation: CASSPRVGDTQYF. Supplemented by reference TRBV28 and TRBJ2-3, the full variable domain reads DVKVTQSSRYLVKRTGEKVFLECVQDMDHENMFWYRQDPGLGLRLIYFSYDVKMKEKGDIPEGYSVSREKKERFSLILESASTNQTSMYLCASSPRVGDTQYFGPGTRLTVL.

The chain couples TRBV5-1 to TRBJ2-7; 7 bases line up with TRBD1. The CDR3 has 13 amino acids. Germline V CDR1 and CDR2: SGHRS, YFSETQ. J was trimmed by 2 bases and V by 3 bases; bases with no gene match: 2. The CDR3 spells CASSWGQTYEQYF. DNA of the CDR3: TGCGCCAGCAGCTGGGGACAGACCTACGAGCAGTACTTC.

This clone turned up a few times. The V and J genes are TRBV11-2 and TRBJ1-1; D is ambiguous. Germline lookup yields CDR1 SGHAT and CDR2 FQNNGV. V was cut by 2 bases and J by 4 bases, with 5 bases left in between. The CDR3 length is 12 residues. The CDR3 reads CASSLKLTEAFF. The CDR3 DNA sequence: TGTGCCAGCAGCTTAAAACTCACTGAAGCTTTCTTT.

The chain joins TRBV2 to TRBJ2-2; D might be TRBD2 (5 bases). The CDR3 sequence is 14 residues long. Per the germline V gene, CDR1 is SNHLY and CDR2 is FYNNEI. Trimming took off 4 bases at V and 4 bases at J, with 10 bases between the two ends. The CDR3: CASSVEGRTGELFF. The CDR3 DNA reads TGTGCCAGCAGTGTCGAGGGTCGCACCGGGGAGCTGTTTTTT.

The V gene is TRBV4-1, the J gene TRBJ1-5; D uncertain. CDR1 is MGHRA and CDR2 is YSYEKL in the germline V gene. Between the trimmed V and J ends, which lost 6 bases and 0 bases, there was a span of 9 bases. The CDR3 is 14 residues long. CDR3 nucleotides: TGCGCCAGCAGATTACAGCATAGCAATCAGCCCCAGCATTTT. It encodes CASRLQHSNQPQHF.

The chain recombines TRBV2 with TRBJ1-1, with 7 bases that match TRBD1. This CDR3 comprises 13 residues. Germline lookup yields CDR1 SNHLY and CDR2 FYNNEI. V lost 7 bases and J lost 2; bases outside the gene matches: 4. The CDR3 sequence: CASNDRVNTEAFF. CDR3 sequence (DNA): TGTGCCAGCAACGACAGGGTAAACACTGAAGCTTTCTTT.

CDR3 coding DNA: TGTGCCACCGAGAACACAGATACGCAGTATTTT. Translating gives CATENTDTQYF. The chain carries TRBV15 and TRBJ2-3; D ambiguous. V dropped 8 bases and J dropped 2 bases, with 5 bases sitting between them. Germline V gives CDR1 LNHNV, CDR2 YYDKDF (reference sequence). The CDR3 spans 11 residues.

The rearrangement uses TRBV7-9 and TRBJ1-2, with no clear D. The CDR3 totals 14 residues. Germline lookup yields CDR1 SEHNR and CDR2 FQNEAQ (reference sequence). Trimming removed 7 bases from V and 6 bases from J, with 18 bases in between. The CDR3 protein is CASTYLSGSHGYTF. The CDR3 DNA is TGTGCCAGCACCTATTTATCGGGGAGCCATGGCTACACCTTC.

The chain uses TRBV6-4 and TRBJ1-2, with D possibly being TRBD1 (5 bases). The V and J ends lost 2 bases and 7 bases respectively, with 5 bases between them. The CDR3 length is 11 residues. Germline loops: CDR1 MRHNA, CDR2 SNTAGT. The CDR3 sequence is CASSDRGGYTF. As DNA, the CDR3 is TGTGCCAGCAGTGACAGGGGTGGCTACACCTTC.

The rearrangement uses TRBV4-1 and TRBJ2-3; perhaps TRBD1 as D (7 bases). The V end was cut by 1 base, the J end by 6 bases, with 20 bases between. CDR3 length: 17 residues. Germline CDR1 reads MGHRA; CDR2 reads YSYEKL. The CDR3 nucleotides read TGCGCCAGCAGCCAAGTGGTTTCCGGAGGGGGCGGCGATACGCAGTATTTT. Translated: CASSQVVSGGGGDTQYF.